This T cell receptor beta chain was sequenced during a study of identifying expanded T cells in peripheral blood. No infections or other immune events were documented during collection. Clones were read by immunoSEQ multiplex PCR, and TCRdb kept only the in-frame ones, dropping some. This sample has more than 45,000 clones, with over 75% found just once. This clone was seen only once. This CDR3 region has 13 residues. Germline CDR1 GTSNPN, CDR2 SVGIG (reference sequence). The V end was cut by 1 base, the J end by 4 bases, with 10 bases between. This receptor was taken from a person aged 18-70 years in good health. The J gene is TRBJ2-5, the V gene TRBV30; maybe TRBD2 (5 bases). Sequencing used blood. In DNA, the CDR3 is TGTGCCTGGAGTGACGGACTGGCAGAGACCCAGTACTTC. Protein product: CAWSDGLAETQYF.